What follows are 9 T cell receptor beta chains derived from one specimen sequenced in a study of monozygotic twins with inflammatory bowel disease. TCRdb processed the 5' RACE reads again and assigns one entry to each CDR3 protein, with no DNA. Its clone listing holds approximately 400,000 distinct CDR3 sequences. The sequenced sample was blood. The receptors were sampled from a human donor with ulcerative colitis or Crohn's disease, or a healthy co-twin of an affected twin (not recorded which).

The chain's CDR3 is CASSEGFTYEQYF. The chain has TRBV10-2 and TRBJ2-7. The CDR3 length is 13 residues. Germline CDR1 reads WSHSY; CDR2 reads SAAADI.

J is TRBJ2-3 and V is TRBV18; TCRdb proposes TRBD1, but this gene call is untestable without DNA. Germline loops: CDR1 KGHSH, CDR2 LQKENI. The CDR3 loop spans 15 amino acids. CDR3 protein: CASLPGQGWTDTQYF.

The chain uses TRBV10-2 and TRBJ2-1; absent DNA, TCRdb's TRBD2 call cannot be checked. Germline values: CDR1 WSHSY, CDR2 SAAADI. The CDR3 is 20 amino acids. CDR3 loop: CASSAVGLAGGHSSYNEQFF.

The rearrangement uses TRBV6-6 and TRBJ1-1; TCRdb's D call of TRBD1 is untestable without DNA. This CDR3 comprises 14 residues. Germline-derived CDR1 and CDR2 are MNHNY and SVGAGI (reference sequence). This CDR3 is CASRVTQGDTEAFF.

The rearrangement links TRBV12-3 or TRBV12-4 to TRBJ1-1; TCRdb's D gene call, TRBD1, goes unchecked for lack of DNA. The CDR3 runs 13 residues. The CDR3: CASSPTGAREAFF.

This rearrangement joins TRBV7-2 to TRBJ1-1. The CDR3 has 15 amino acids. Germline V gene data show CDR1 as SGHTA and CDR2 as FQGNSA. The CDR3 loop is CASSRGGLSVTEAFF.

The rearrangement uses TRBV5-1 and TRBJ2-6. The length of the CDR3 is 18 residues. Germline CDR1 SGHRS, CDR2 YFSETQ. CDR3 sequence: CASSPDSTTTAGANVLTF.

The chain recombines TRBV6-2 or TRBV6-3 with TRBJ1-1; lacking DNA, the TRBD1 call made by TCRdb goes unchecked. From germline, CDR1 is MNHEY and CDR2 SVGEGT. CDR3 length: 12 amino acids. CDR3: CASSREGAEAFF.

This chain connects TRBV19 to TRBJ2-1; the D gene TCRdb calls, TRBD2, cannot be checked with no DNA. The CDR3 consists of 16 residues. In germline, CDR1 is LNHDA, CDR2 SQIVND (reference sequence). CDR3 sequence: CASSIDLGLRSNEQFF.